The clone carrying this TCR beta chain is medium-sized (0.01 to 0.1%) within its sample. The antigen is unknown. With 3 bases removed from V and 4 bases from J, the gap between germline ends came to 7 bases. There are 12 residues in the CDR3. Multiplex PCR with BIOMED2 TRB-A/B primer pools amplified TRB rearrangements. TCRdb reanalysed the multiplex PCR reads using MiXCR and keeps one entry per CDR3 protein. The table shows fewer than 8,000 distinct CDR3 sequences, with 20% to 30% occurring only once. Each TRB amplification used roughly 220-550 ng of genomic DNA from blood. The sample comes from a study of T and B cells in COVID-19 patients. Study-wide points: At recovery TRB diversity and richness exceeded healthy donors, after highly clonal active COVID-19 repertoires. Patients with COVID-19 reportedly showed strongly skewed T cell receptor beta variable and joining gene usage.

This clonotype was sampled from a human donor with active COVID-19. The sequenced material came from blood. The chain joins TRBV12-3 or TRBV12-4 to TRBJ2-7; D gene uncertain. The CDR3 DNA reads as TGTGCCAGCAGTTTGGATCGTTACGAGCAGTACTTC. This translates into CASSLDRYEQYF.